In its sample, the clone carrying this T cell receptor (beta chain) ranks as medium-sized. Its antigen is as yet unknown. This CDR3 region has 14 residues. Germline values: CDR1 MRHNA, CDR2 SNTAGT. V lost 4 bases and J lost 3, with 9 bases in between. This sample is drawn from a study of metastatic and nonmetastatic thyroid tumors. Overall study: Repertoire comparison spanned blood and tumor or nodule tissue of malignant and benign thyroid patients. Study-wide findings and caveats: A significant increase in TCR beta diversity was reportedly seen in malignant thyroid tumors relative to benign nodules, in blood and tumor.

In the original processing: Building a distant-metastasis classifier for papillary thyroid cancer drew on CDR3 differences across clinicopathological groups. From the PCR reads, TCRdb re-called clones with MiXCR. The V and J calls and clone size are TCRdb's, not the authors'. The sample carries 30,000 to 40,000 clones, roughly 19% recorded once. Thyroid surgery took place with no prior treatment in any patient. This TCR was sampled from a female donor with papillary thyroid cancer or a benign thyroid nodule (not recorded which). Some clones in this sample may be carry-over from other donors' samples. The specimen sequenced was blood. The chain joins TRBV6-4 to TRBJ2-2, with D tentatively TRBD2 (6 bases). The CDR3 region has the DNA TGTGCCAGCAGTGCGGGGGTGGACACCGGGGAGCTGTTTTTT. Protein product: CASSAGVDTGELFF.